The next 28 T cell receptor beta chains were all read from a single sample in a study of sequential checkpoint blockade in melanoma. Regarding treatment: randomized to nivolumab then ipilimumab (arm A) or the reverse (arm B). Here immunoSEQ multiplex PCR was the method, and the copy in TCRdb shows in-frame clones only, minus some. The sample holds almost 20,000 clones, approximately 85% seen once. The sequencing used CD8+ T cells sorted from blood (inferred from file names), collected from a patient given nivolumab and ipilimumab in sequence. The source of these receptors is a human donor with melanoma.

The gene calls are TRBV19 and TRBJ1-1; the D gene is possibly TRBD1 (5 bases). Trimming stripped 7 bases from V and 8 bases from J, with 17 bases between. CDR3 length equals 13 residues. The V gene's germline CDR1 is LNHDA and CDR2 SQIVND (reference sequence). The CDR3 sequence: CASTEGRVGEAFF. The CDR3 DNA sequence: TGTGCCAGTACCGAAGGCAGGGTAGGAGAAGCTTTCTTT.

This chain connects TRBV2 to TRBJ2-5, with 11 bases aligning to TRBD2. The CDR3 runs 20 residues. Losses at the gene ends were 4 bases for V and 1 base for J; bases not matched to a gene: 17. Germline V gene lookup returns CDR1 SNHLY and CDR2 FYNNEI. The CDR3 sequence is CASSANSLAGAPPPQETQYF. The DNA for the CDR3 is TGTGCCAGCAGTGCAAATTCACTAGCGGGGGCACCACCCCCCCAAGAGACCCAGTACTTC. The full variable domain, rest sourced from reference TRBV2 and TRBJ2-5, is EPEVTQTPSHQVTQMGQEVILRCVPISNHLYFYWYRQILGQKVEFLVSFYNNEISEKSEIFDDQFSVERPDGSNFTLKIRSTKLEDSAMYFCASSANSLAGAPPPQETQYFGPGTRLLVL.

The V and J genes are TRBV2 and TRBJ2-5, with TRBD1 as a possible D gene (6 bases). This CDR3 is built from 13 residues. V gave up 11 bases and J gave up 1 base, with 14 bases separating them. CDR1 and CDR2 from the germline V gene are SNHLY and FYNNEI. This chain's CDR3 is CAGEAGAQETQYF. The CDR3 DNA follows: TGTGCCGGGGAAGCAGGGGCCCAAGAGACCCAGTACTTC.

The J gene is TRBJ1-1, the V gene TRBV27; TRBD1 matches 8 bases. Germline CDR1 MNHEY, CDR2 SMNVEV (reference sequence). CDR3 length: 14 residues. V was pared by 8 bases and J by 4 bases, with 9 bases of the junction left unmatched. The CDR3 is CASFRTGWGTEAFF. The CDR3 DNA reads as TGTGCCAGCTTTAGGACAGGGTGGGGCACTGAAGCTTTCTTT.

The chain has TRBV29-1 and TRBJ1-2; 9 nucleotides match TRBD1. This CDR3 has 11 residues. The germline CDR1 and CDR2 sequences are SQVTM and ANQGSEA. J lost 6 bases, V lost 6 bases, and 2 bases had no gene match. The CDR3 coding sequence is TGCAGCGTGGGACAGGGAAATGGCTACACCTTC. Amino acid sequence: CSVGQGNGYTF.

Comment on this clone: Other DNA sequences in the same sample also yield this CDR3. The chain is built from TRBV28 and TRBJ2-1; 9 nucleotides align to TRBD2. Germline CDR1 MDHEN, CDR2 SYDVKM. J was trimmed by 4 bases and V by 1 base; bases with no gene match: 11. The CDR3 totals 18 residues. In DNA form, the CDR3 reads TGTGCCAGCAGTTTATTAGGAGTAGCGGGGGCCACTTACAATGAGCAGTTCTTC. This gives the protein CASSLLGVAGATYNEQFF.

The J gene is TRBJ2-7, the V gene TRBV27, with D possibly being TRBD2 (5 bases). CDR1 and CDR2 from the germline V gene are MNHEY and SMNVEV (reference sequence). CDR3 length: 13 amino acids. V lost 2 bases, J lost 6 bases, and 11 bases lay in between. CDR3 bases: TGTGCCAGCAGTTTAATGCGGGCCCCCGAGCAGTACTTC. Protein: CASSLMRAPEQYF.

The chain employs TRBV2 and TRBJ1-1; D might be TRBD1 (5 bases). This CDR3 contains 12 residues. Trimming removed 7 bases at V and 2 bases at J, with 8 bases between. The germline gives CDR1 SNHLY, CDR2 FYNNEI. CDR3 DNA: TGTGCCAGCACCAGGGTAAACACTGAAGCTTTCTTT. The encoded protein is CASTRVNTEAFF.

The CDR3 spells CASSATPAGPYEQFF. Written as DNA, the CDR3 is TGTGCCAGCAGCGCCACGCCGGCTGGGCCTTATGAGCAGTTCTTC. The chain is built from TRBV11-2 and TRBJ2-1; D is unresolved. Germline CDR1 and CDR2: SGHAT and FQNNGV. CDR3 size: 15 residues. V was trimmed by 5 bases and J by 8 bases, leaving 19 bases between them.

The chain recombines TRBV7-8 with TRBJ2-7; a weak D match, TRBD1 (6 bases). Germline V gene lookup returns CDR1 SGHVS and CDR2 FQNEAQ. The CDR3 loop spans 14 amino acids. V lost 3 bases to trimming and J lost 1 base, with 10 bases between them. The CDR3 DNA follows: TGTGCCAGCAGCTTTCAGGGGCCATCCTACGAGCAGTACTTC. Encoded protein: CASSFQGPSYEQYF.

Of note for this clone: The junction shows a germline mismatch at one end, possibly a read error. The chain uses TRBV6-1 and TRBJ1-2; 9 positions match TRBD1. This CDR3 contains 11 residues. CDR1 is MNHNS, CDR2 SASEGT, per germline. CDR3 coding DNA: TGTGCCAGCAGGGACAGGGGCGCACCTATCTTC. Residues: CASRDRGAPIF.

This chain links TRBV9 with TRBJ1-4; D may be TRBD1 (5 bases). Per germline, CDR1 SGDLS and CDR2 YYNGEE. The CDR3 runs to 17 residues. V lost 4 bases, J lost 2 bases, and 18 bases lay in between. The CDR3 sequence is CASSTPLAGVTNEKLFF. The CDR3 DNA sequence: TGTGCCAGCAGCACACCCCTGGCGGGGGTGACTAATGAAAAACTGTTTTTT.

The chain links TRBV14 to TRBJ1-4; D is perhaps TRBD1 (5 bases). Germline V lookup: CDR1 SGHDN, CDR2 FVKESK. V was pared by 5 bases and J by 0 bases, with 7 bases between. This CDR3 is built from 14 residues. The CDR3 sequence: CASSGGTTNEKLFF. CDR3 DNA sequence: TGTGCCAGCAGCGGGGGGACAACTAATGAAAAACTGTTTTTT.

The rearrangement links TRBV15 to TRBJ2-1; maybe TRBD2 (6 bases). Trimming shortened V by 0 bases and J by 8 bases, and 14 bases separated the two germline ends. Germline V CDR1 and CDR2: LNHNV, YYDKDF (reference sequence). CDR3 length equals 15 residues. The CDR3 spells CATSRDGGSTDEQFF. The DNA for the CDR3 is TGTGCCACCAGCAGAGATGGGGGGTCAACGGATGAGCAGTTCTTC.

The chain combines TRBV27 with TRBJ2-1; 11 bases map to TRBD2. CDR1 MNHEY and CDR2 SMNVEV come from the germline V gene (reference sequence). Losses at the gene ends were 5 bases for V and 10 bases for J; bases not matched to a gene: 4. CDR3 length: 13 amino acids. The CDR3 sequence is CASSQGTSGEQFF. In DNA, the CDR3 is TGTGCCAGCAGTCAAGGGACTAGCGGAGAGCAGTTCTTC.

This clone turned up a few times. The rearrangement links TRBV6-5 to TRBJ2-7, with D possibly TRBD1 on 6 matching bases. Between the trimmed V and J ends, which lost 1 base and 4 bases, there was a span of 14 bases. The CDR3 has 15 residues. CDR1 is MNHEY and CDR2 is SVGAGI in the germline V gene. This CDR3 reads CASSYFTGPQYEQYF. In nucleotides, the CDR3 is TGTGCCAGCAGTTACTTTACAGGGCCACAATACGAGCAGTACTTC.

V is TRBV27 and J is TRBJ1-5; D unclear. This CDR3 region has 15 residues. Trimming removed 2 bases from V and 7 bases from J, with 15 bases in between. Germline-derived CDR1 and CDR2 are MNHEY and SMNVEV (reference sequence). This CDR3 is CASSLNSIAGQPQHF. CDR3 coding DNA: TGTGCCAGCAGTTTAAACTCCATAGCCGGCCAGCCCCAGCATTTT.

This clone was observed a handful of times. The chain has TRBV19 and TRBJ1-3; no clear D gene. The CDR3 length is 15 residues. Trimming cost V 7 bases and J 0 bases, with 13 bases left between them. Germline V gene data show CDR1 as LNHDA and CDR2 as SQIVND (reference sequence). The CDR3 region is CASTPEALSGNTIYF. The CDR3 DNA reads TGTGCCAGTACCCCAGAGGCCCTCTCTGGAAACACCATATATTTT.

The chain uses TRBV4-3 and TRBJ2-5; the D gene is possibly TRBD1 (6 bases). The CDR3 length is 15 residues. Germline V gene lookup returns CDR1 LGHNA and CDR2 YSLEER. V dropped 4 bases and J dropped 4 bases, with 16 bases sitting between them. CDR3 nucleotide sequence: TGCGCCAGCAGCCTGACTCCGGGACATGGAGAGACCCAGTACTTC. This translates into CASSLTPGHGETQYF.

V usage is TRBV7-2 and J usage is TRBJ2-5, with a tentative D call TRBD2 (5 bases). The DNA end favors TRBJ2-7, so the J call may be wrong. Per the germline V gene, CDR1 is SGHTA and CDR2 is FQGNSA. This CDR3 spans 15 amino acids. This CDR3 is CASSRTGSPSYEQYF. CDR3 coding DNA: TGTGCCAGCAGCCGTACGGGGAGCCCTTCCTACGAGCAGTACTTC.

To note about this clone: The limits of the CDR3 on the DNA are not certain, so only TCRdb's listed CDR3 is given. The rearrangement uses TRBV5-4 and TRBJ2-1; the table's TRBD2 call for D was not verified on the DNA. CDR1 and CDR2 (germline): SGHNT, YYREEE (reference sequence). The CDR3 spans 13 amino acids, including both terminal residues. The CDR3: CASSSSEGWEEFF.

The rearrangement links TRBV27 to TRBJ2-3; 10 bases align to TRBD2. From germline, CDR1 is MNHEY and CDR2 SMNVEV (reference sequence). J lost 4 bases, V lost 0 bases, and 7 bases had no gene match. The CDR3 sequence is 17 residues long. The CDR3 bases are TGTGCCAGCAGTTTATCGAGAACTAGCGGGGAGGCAGATACGCAGTATTTT. Protein sequence: CASSLSRTSGEADTQYF.

This clone is a singleton in its sample. The rearrangement joins TRBV7-9 to TRBJ2-5; D gene uncertain. Trimming left V 5 bases short and J 1 base short, with 17 bases between. Germline loops: CDR1 SEHNR, CDR2 FQNEAQ (reference sequence). CDR3 length equals 16 residues. The CDR3, as DNA: TGTGCCAGCAGCCCCAAGTTTGCGAGTTTCCAAGAGACCCAGTACTTC. Protein product: CASSPKFASFQETQYF.

The rearrangement uses TRBV10-3 and TRBJ1-1; the D gene is possibly TRBD1 (5 bases). The CDR3 contains 12 residues. Trimming removed 10 bases from V and 1 base from J, with 10 bases in between. Germline loops: CDR1 ENHRY, CDR2 SYGVKD. This CDR3 is CATTGQNTEAFF. CDR3 coding DNA: TGTGCCACCACCGGACAGAACACTGAAGCTTTCTTT.

V gene TRBV7-9 combines with J gene TRBJ1-1; possible D gene TRBD1, 6 bases. This CDR3 has 14 amino acids. The V gene lost 5 bases and the J gene lost 3 bases, with 13 bases spanning the gap. Germline assignment: CDR1 SEHNR and CDR2 FQNEAQ (reference sequence). The CDR3 DNA follows: TGTGCCAGCAGCCCTCCATCAGGGGACACTGAAGCTTTCTTT. It is translated as CASSPPSGDTEAFF.

The chain joins TRBV18 to TRBJ1-5; tentative D call: TRBD1 (6 bases). The germline gives CDR1 KGHSH, CDR2 LQKENI. The CDR3 covers 13 residues. V lost 2 bases, J lost 7 bases, and 9 bases lay in between. The CDR3 DNA is TGTGCCAGCTCACCAACAGGGAAACAGCCCCAGCATTTT. It specifies CASSPTGKQPQHF.

V usage is TRBV19 and J usage is TRBJ1-2; TRBD1 might be the D (5 bases). V was pared by 5 bases and J by 2 bases, with 9 bases between. Germline CDR1 is LNHDA and CDR2 is SQIVND (reference sequence). This CDR3 has 13 amino acids. The CDR3 here is CASSQTENYGYTF. In DNA form, the CDR3 reads TGTGCCAGTAGTCAGACAGAAAACTATGGCTACACCTTC.

This clone has just a few counts. This chain connects TRBV19 to TRBJ2-7, with a possible D match to TRBD2 (5 bases). The CDR3 sequence is 14 residues long. With 6 bases removed from V and 3 bases from J, the gap between germline ends came to 15 bases. In germline, CDR1 is LNHDA, CDR2 SQIVND (reference sequence). The CDR3 reads CASSPLTDYYEQYF. In DNA, the CDR3 is TGTGCCAGTAGCCCACTTACAGACTACTACGAGCAGTACTTC.